This TCR beta chain was documented in a study of response to subunit inactivated influenza vaccine. Each CDR3 protein gets one entry after TCRdb re-called the RT-PCR reads with MiXCR. The sample lists 500,000 to 600,000 distinct CDR3 sequences; about 12% were seen once. Germline CDR1 and CDR2: SGHTA and FQGNSA. V lost 1 base and J 3 bases, leaving 12 bases between the germline ends. This CDR3 has 15 amino acids. This TCR was sampled from a man over 45 who received an inactivated influenza vaccine. The material sequenced was PBMCs from blood, taken on the day of vaccination. The rearrangement uses TRBV7-2 and TRBJ1-2; tentative D call: TRBD1 (5 bases). CDR3 residues: CASSLDFRVDYGYTF. CDR3 DNA: TGTGCCAGCAGCTTAGACTTCAGGGTCGACTATGGCTACACCTTC.